The next 10 T cell receptor beta chains were all read from a single sample in a study of cytomegalovirus exposure and HLA in healthy donors. Clones were read by immunoSEQ multiplex PCR, and TCRdb kept only the in-frame ones, dropping some. The sample yields under 85,000 clones, approximately 95% seen once. Material: PBMCs. These receptors all stem from a woman aged 18-30 years in good health and CMV-seronegative.

The J gene is TRBJ2-1, the V gene TRBV2, with TRBD2 matching 12 bases. J was trimmed by 8 bases and V by 3 bases; bases with no gene match: 17. CDR1 and CDR2 (germline): SNHLY, FYNNEI. CDR3 length: 19 residues. CDR3 nucleotide sequence: TGTGCCAGCAGTGAGTTGAAGCTAGCGGGAGGGCCGGTTTTCTATGAGCAGTTCTTC. As protein: CASSELKLAGGPVFYEQFF.

The chain joins TRBV27 to TRBJ1-5; the D is unclear. Germline V gives CDR1 MNHEY, CDR2 SMNVEV (reference sequence). The CDR3 extends over 14 amino acids. V was shortened by 3 bases and J by 7 bases, with 13 bases between the two germline ends. The CDR3 reads CASSFLGSHQPQHF. CDR3 DNA sequence: TGTGCCAGCAGTTTTCTGGGGAGCCACCAGCCCCAGCATTTT.

This chain uses TRBV6-4 with TRBJ1-5; 8 positions agree with TRBD1. The CDR3 contains 15 residues. J gave up 5 bases and V 10 bases, and 13 bases lay outside the gene matches. Per the germline V gene, CDR1 is MRHNA and CDR2 is SNTAGT. Here the CDR3 reads CATRTDRELDQPQHF. The CDR3 region has the DNA TGTGCCACCAGAACGGACAGGGAGTTGGATCAGCCCCAGCATTTT.

This chain connects TRBV14 to TRBJ2-2, with D unresolved. CDR1 is SGHDN, CDR2 FVKESK, per germline. V was clipped by 1 base and J by 2 bases, with 2 bases between them. This CDR3 contains 13 residues. CDR3 loop: CASSQANTGELFF. In DNA, the CDR3 is TGTGCCAGCAGCCAAGCTAACACCGGGGAGCTGTTTTTT.

The V and J genes are TRBV6-1 and TRBJ2-7; D remains unclear. V lost 2 bases and J 2 bases, leaving 7 bases between the germline ends. The CDR3 spans 13 residues. Looked up from germline, CDR1 is MNHNS and CDR2 is SASEGT. The CDR3 bases are TGTGCCAGCAGTGAACAGAGGCCCTACGAGCAGTACTTC. Encoded protein: CASSEQRPYEQYF.

The chain has TRBV5-1 and TRBJ1-2, with D perhaps TRBD1 (6 bases). CDR1 SGHRS and CDR2 YFSETQ come from the germline V gene. The CDR3 extends over 16 amino acids. V lost 4 bases and J lost 2, with 18 bases in between. The CDR3 loop is CASSPTGITTNYGYTF. DNA for the CDR3: TGCGCCAGCAGCCCTACAGGGATCACGACAAACTATGGCTACACCTTC.

The chain is built from TRBV27 and TRBJ1-5; a weak D match, TRBD1 (5 bases). Looked up from germline, CDR1 is MNHEY and CDR2 is SMNVEV (reference sequence). The length of the CDR3 is 14 residues. V was pared by 3 bases and J by 1 base, with 7 bases between. The CDR3 coding sequence is TGTGCCAGCAGTTTGGGGGGGAGCAATCAGCCCCAGCATTTT. Translation gives CASSLGGSNQPQHF.

J is TRBJ1-2 and V is TRBV5-3; D not resolved. TRBV5-3 is an ORF for which the function is uncertain. V was cut by 3 bases and J by 6 bases, with 24 bases left in between. This CDR3 comprises 17 residues. CDR3 loop: CARSWFVLGSRENGYTF. CDR3 DNA: TGTGCCAGAAGCTGGTTTGTATTGGGCAGCCGAGAAAATGGCTACACCTTC.

This chain links TRBV4-1 with TRBJ2-4, with 10 nucleotides matching TRBD2. After removal of 0 bases from V and 0 bases from J, the junction contained 11 bases not matched to a gene. The CDR3 loop spans 20 amino acids. CDR1 is MGHRA, CDR2 YSYEKL, per germline. The CDR3, as DNA: TGCGCCAGCAGCCAAGATCGTGAGCGGGAGGGAGGGAGAGCCAAAAACATTCAGTACTTC. This codes for CASSQDREREGGRAKNIQYF.

The chain has TRBV7-9 and TRBJ2-3; 8 bases map to TRBD2. The ends lost 6 bases at V and 4 bases at J; junction bases unmatched: 18. In germline, CDR1 is SEHNR, CDR2 FQNEAQ (reference sequence). CDR3 length equals 18 residues. CDR3 amino acids: CASRRTTNLRGGADTQYF. The DNA of the CDR3 is TGTGCCAGCAGACGAACTACTAACCTACGGGGGGGGGCAGATACGCAGTATTTT.